Listed below are T cell receptor beta chains from one sample, sequenced in a study of early stage breast cancer tumors. Generated by immunoSEQ multiplex PCR, the TCRdb table keeps only in-frame clones and is missing some. The sample yields fewer than 25,000 clones, about 70% seen once. Sequenced sample: breast tumor tissue. The receptors here all came from a person aged 55 to 70 with breast cancer. The CDR3 runs from the conserved cysteine through the conserved F or W. The D gene is left open where the match is weak. Clone size is shown for a subset of rows, as once, few, many or a class of expanded clone.

NA,TRBJ1-1,TRBV5-5,TRBD1,TGTGCCAGCAGCTGGTCGACAGGGATCACTGAAGCTTTCTTT,CASSWSTGITEAFF
NA,TRBJ1-2,TRBV19,NA,TGTGCCAGTAGTTCTCTCAGGGCCTTCTATGGCTACACCTTC,CASSSLRAFYGYTF
NA,TRBJ2-7,TRBV19,NA,TGTGCCAGTAGTATTGCAGGGCGGGAGCAGTACTTC,CASSIAGREQYF
once,TRBJ2-5,TRBV9,NA,TGTGCCAGCAGCGTGGTGGGGCAGGGAGAGACCCAGTACTTC,CASSVVGQGETQYF
NA,TRBJ2-1,TRBV7-6,NA,TGTGCCAGCAGCTTAGCCCCTGGAGGATACAATGAGCAGTTCTTC,CASSLAPGGYNEQFF
once,TRBJ1-2,TRBV7-1,TRBD1,TGTGCCGGCAGCTCGAACCAACTGGGGACAGGGGCTACGGGTTCTACGAAGTCTAACTATGGCTACACCTTC,CAGSSNQLGTGATGSTKSNYGYTF
NA,TRBJ2-3,TRBV13,TRBD2,TGTGCCAGCAGCTCCGGACTAGCGGGAGTGCTAGATACGCAGTATTTT,CASSSGLAGVLDTQYF
once,TRBJ2-3,TRBV4-3,NA,TGCGCCAGCAGCCAAGATCGGCTAGCTGCGGATACGCAGTATTTT,CASSQDRLAADTQYF
NA,TRBJ1-5,TRBV28,NA,TGTGCCAGCAGTCTTGGGGCGGTCGGTCAGCCCCAGCATTTT,CASSLGAVGQPQHF
NA,TRBJ2-7,TRBV19,TRBD2,TGTGCCAGTAGTATGGGACTAGCGGGAGTAGGTCCGAGCGAGCAGTACTTC,CASSMGLAGVGPSEQYF
NA,TRBJ1-1,TRBV6-5,TRBD1,TGTGCCAGCAGTCCCTATGGACAGGGGGACACTGAAGCTTTCTTT,CASSPYGQGDTEAFF
NA,TRBJ2-7,TRBV6-6,TRBD1,TGTGCCAGCCTAGGACAGGGGTACGAGCAGTACTTC,CASLGQGYEQYF
NA,TRBJ2-2,TRBV29-1,NA,TGCAGCGTTGAAGGACTAGGGGATACCACCGGGGAGCTGTTTTTT,CSVEGLGDTTGELFF
NA,TRBJ1-1,TRBV20-1,NA,TGCAGTGCTAGAGCGGGCACTGAAGCTTTCTTT,CSARAGTEAFF
once,TRBJ1-5,TRBV19,TRBD1,TGTGCCAGTAGTATTTTGGCAGGGGGCTATCAGCCCCAGCATTTT,CASSILAGGYQPQHF
NA,TRBJ2-7,TRBV28,TRBD1,TGTGCCAGCAGCCCAGGTGGGACAGCCTACGAGCAGTACTTC,CASSPGGTAYEQYF
NA,TRBJ2-5,TRBV9,NA,TGTGCCAGCAGCCCCCCCTCAGGCCAAGAGACCCAGTACTTC,CASSPPSGQETQYF
NA,TRBJ2-2,TRBV7-3,NA,TGTGCCAGCAGCACAACGGGAGCCGGGGAGCTGTTTTTT,CASSTTGAGELFF
NA,TRBJ2-2,TRBV9,NA,TGTGCCAGCAGCGGAACCCAGGGTAGGCGCACCGGGGAGCTGTTTTTT,CASSGTQGRRTGELFF
few,TRBJ1-5,TRBV9,NA,TGTGCCAGCAGCGAGGGGGTAAAACAGCCCCAGCATTTT,CASSEGVKQPQHF
NA,TRBJ1-1,TRBV9,TRBD1,TGTGCCAGTACTCCGGGACAGGTGAACACTGAAGCTTTCTTT,CASTPGQVNTEAFF
NA,TRBJ1-4,TRBV29-1,TRBD1,TGCAGCGTTTCCCGCAACCAAGGGACAGCAACTAATGAAAAACTGTTTTTT,CSVSRNQGTATNEKLFF
NA,TRBJ2-1,TRBV5-4,TRBD1,TGTGCCAGCAGCTTGAGGGGGCCGGGTAGCGAGTTCTTC,CASSLRGPGSEFF
NA,TRBJ1-1,TRBV6-5,TRBD1,TGTGCCAGCAAGGGTCGCCAGGGGGCTGAAGCTTTCTTT,CASKGRQGAEAFF
NA,TRBJ2-5,TRBV7-6,NA,TGTGCCAGCAGCTTAGGGTCGGCCCAGTACTTC,CASSLGSAQYF
NA,TRBJ1-3,TRBV30,NA,TGTGCCTGGAGTGTACAGGGAAACACCATATATTTT,CAWSVQGNTIYF
NA,TRBJ1-2,TRBV6-5,TRBD1,TGTGCCAGCAGTTACTCTGGGACAGCCTATGGCTACACCTTC,CASSYSGTAYGYTF
NA,TRBJ2-3,TRBV6-6,NA,TGTGCCAGCAGTTCCCTGGACCGTTTGGGAGCGCAGTATTTT,CASSSLDRLGAQYF
NA,TRBJ2-1,TRBV11-2,NA,TGTGCCAGCAGCCGGGAGCTCTACAATGAGCAGTTCTTC,CASSRELYNEQFF
NA,TRBJ2-7,TRBV5-4,TRBD1,TGTGCCAGCAGCTTTGGACAGGGGTCCTACGAGCAGTACTTC,CASSFGQGSYEQYF
NA,TRBJ1-1,TRBV7-2,TRBD1,TGTGCCAGCAGCTTAGCCGCGACAGGGATGAACACTGAAGCTTTCTTT,CASSLAATGMNTEAFF
NA,TRBJ1-2,TRBV27,TRBD1,TGTGCCAGCAGTTTAAGTACCCCTCCGAGATCAGGACAGGGAAACAATGGCTACACCTTC,CASSLSTPPRSGQGNNGYTF
medium-sized,TRBJ2-3,TRBV4-3,TRBD2,TGCGCCAGCAGCCTTGGGACTAGCGGAGATACGCAGTATTTT,CASSLGTSGDTQYF
NA,TRBJ2-7,TRBV30,TRBD2,TGTGCCGGGTCCTTTAGCGGGAGGGCCGGGTTGAGGGAGCAGTACTTC,CAGSFSGRAGLREQYF
NA,TRBJ1-3,TRBV7-3,TRBD1,TGTGCCAGCAGCTTATCAGGGGGCCCCTCTGGAAACACCATATATTTT,CASSLSGGPSGNTIYF
NA,TRBJ1-2,TRBV28,NA,TGTGCCAGCAGTTTTGGTGACAGGAACTATGGCTACACCTTC,CASSFGDRNYGYTF
once,TRBJ1-1,TRBV5-1,NA,TGCGCCAGCAGCTTGTTAGTGGAGACTGAAGCTTTCTTT,CASSLLVETEAFF
NA,TRBJ1-4,TRBV14,NA,TGTGCCAGCAGCCAAGGTCGTCCTGAAAAACTGTTTTTT,CASSQGRPEKLFF
once,TRBJ2-1,TRBV5-6,TRBD2,TGTGCCAGCAGCTTAAGCGGGAGTATTCATGAGCAGTTCTTC,CASSLSGSIHEQFF
once,TRBJ1-4,TRBV10-3,TRBD1,TGTGCCATCAGTGACCCCGGGACAGGCAACGAAAAACTGTTTTTT,CAISDPGTGNEKLFF
NA,TRBJ2-1,TRBV4-2,NA,TGTGCCAGCAGCCAAGATTTCTGGGGGGATGAGCAGTTCTTC,CASSQDFWGDEQFF
NA,TRBJ1-1,TRBV30,TRBD1,TGTGCCTGGAAACAACAGGGGGGGACTGAAGCTTTCTTT,CAWKQQGGTEAFF
few,TRBJ2-5,TRBV7-2,NA,TGTGCCAGCAGCTTAGGAAAAGCGTATGAGACCCAGTACTTC,CASSLGKAYETQYF
NA,TRBJ2-5,TRBV28,NA,TGTGCCAGCAGTTTTTCGGGGAAAGAGACCCAGTACTTC,CASSFSGKETQYF
few,TRBJ1-2,TRBV6-5,TRBD1,TGTGCCAGCAGTCCGGACAGGGGAAGCTATGGCTACACCTTC,CASSPDRGSYGYTF
NA,TRBJ2-5,TRBV25-1,NA,TGTGCCAGCAGTGTACAGGGCCCAGAGACCCAGTACTTC,CASSVQGPETQYF
NA,TRBJ2-1,TRBV6-5,TRBD1,TGTGCCAGCAGTGGACAGGGGAATAATGAGCAGTTCTTC,CASSGQGNNEQFF
NA,TRBJ2-7,TRBV7-8,TRBD2,TGTGCAGCCGGGGGGACTTTTGCCTACGAGCAGTACTTC,CAAGGTFAYEQYF